At least ten counts were recorded for the clone carrying this T cell receptor beta chain. CDR3 length: 15 amino acids. V lost 5 bases to trimming and J lost 1 base, with 17 bases between them. The germline V gene has CDR1 DFQATT and CDR2 SNEGSKA (reference sequence). TCRdb used MiXCR to reprocess the RT-PCR reads, holding one entry per CDR3 protein. The data hold around 700,000 distinct CDR3 sequences, with about 14% observed a single time. V is TRBV20-1 and J is TRBJ2-5; D call uncertain. The origin of this receptor is a female donor in good health, serving as a healthy control. The sample comprised memory CD4+ T cells from blood. CDR3 sequence reads: CSARTRGTAQETQYF. The CDR3 DNA reads as TGCAGTGCTCGAACCCGAGGAACGGCCCAAGAGACCCAGTACTTC.